The following is a T cell receptor (beta chain) sequence with its context. This sample is part of a study of blood T cell repertoires in COVID-19. Study summary: PBMCs, B-cell-depleted T cells, or T cells provided the cDNA or gDNA that made up the material.

How the authors handled the data: Estimates of nucleated cell counts were drawn from the amplification of reference gene primers. Clones were sequenced by immunoSEQ multiplex PCR, and TCRdb holds only the in-frame ones, with some missing. D and trimming come from the DNA, and the V and J calls and clone size come from that table. The sample holds a few hundred thousand clones; less than 85% are singletons and the top ten take 3.5% to 4%. Sequencing used peripheral blood. The origin of this receptor is a woman aged 18 to 35 with acute or convalescent COVID-19.

CDR3 sequence reads: CASSRDRGKTEAFF. The CDR3 coding sequence is TGTGCCAGCAGCCGGGACAGGGGGAAAACTGAAGCTTTCTTT. The chain combines TRBV5-6 with TRBJ1-1; 11 nucleotides match TRBD1. The CDR3 covers 14 residues. V shed 4 bases and J 5 bases; nucleotides not matched to a gene: 4. CDR1 and CDR2 (germline): SGHDT, YYEEEE.